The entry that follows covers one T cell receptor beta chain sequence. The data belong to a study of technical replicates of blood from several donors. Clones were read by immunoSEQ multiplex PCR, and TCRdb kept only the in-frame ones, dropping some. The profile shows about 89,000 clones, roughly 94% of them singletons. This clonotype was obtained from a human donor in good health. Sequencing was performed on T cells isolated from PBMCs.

CDR3 in DNA: TGCGCCAGCAGCCAAGCCTTTGCCGGGGGATCAAATCAGCCCCAGCATTTT. Its protein is CASSQAFAGGSNQPQHF. The V and J genes are TRBV4-1 and TRBJ1-5; a weak D match, TRBD1 (5 bases). CDR3 size: 17 residues. The germline V and J ends were trimmed by 1 base and 4 bases, with 17 bases remaining between them. CDR1 MGHRA and CDR2 YSYEKL come from the germline V gene.